Listed here are 10 T cell receptor beta chains from one sample, sequenced in a study of control samples from healthy donors and cancer patients. Sequencing used immunoSEQ multiplex PCR; TCRdb keeps in-frame clones, though not all of them. The sample yields under 100,000 clones, 90% to 95% seen once. Sequenced: blood. Receptor source: a woman aged 25 to 45 in good health.

This clone was picked up one time. This chain uses TRBV24-1 with TRBJ2-5; D unresolved. The CDR3 is made up of 15 amino acids. Deletions cut 3 bases from V and 5 bases from J, with 15 bases between. Germline V gene lookup returns CDR1 KGHDR and CDR2 SFDVKD. CDR3 region: CATSDPGRSGETQYF. CDR3 DNA: TGTGCCACCAGTGATCCAGGACGGTCCGGGGAGACCCAGTACTTC.

This clone was seen once. The chain recombines TRBV21-1 with TRBJ2-5; whether TRBD2, the table's D call, matches the DNA was not checked. TRBV21-1 is a recognized pseudogene. The CDR3 covers 20 residues. The CDR3: CASSKRSPAPQGGGGETQYF. DNA for the CDR3: TGTGCCAGCAGCAAACGGTCCCCGGCCCCGCAGGGTGGGGGGGGAGAGACCCAGTACTTC.

To note about this clone: A read error may account for a junction end that differs from germline. This chain joins TRBV28 and TRBJ2-5; 10 nucleotides agree with TRBD2. The CDR3 runs 16 residues. CDR1 and CDR2 (germline): MDHEN, SYDVKM. Here the CDR3 reads CASSRGSGGVQVTQYF. CDR3 sequence (DNA): TGTGCCAGCAGTCGGGGAAGCGGGGGGGTCCAAGTGACCCAGTACTTC.

This chain uses TRBV28 with TRBJ1-1; maybe TRBD1 (5 bases). V gave up 6 bases and J gave up 3 bases, with 17 bases separating them. The length of the CDR3 is 15 residues. In germline, CDR1 is MDHEN, CDR2 SYDVKM. The CDR3 DNA is TGTGCCAGCAGCCCGGGAGCGGGGGGGGACACTGAAGCTTTCTTT. It translates to CASSPGAGGDTEAFF.

V and J are TRBV30 and TRBJ2-7; tentative D call: TRBD1 (6 bases). The V gene's germline CDR1 is GTSNPN and CDR2 SVGIG (reference sequence). The CDR3 totals 14 residues. V was trimmed by 1 base and J by 7 bases, leaving 17 bases between them. Here the CDR3 reads CAWSEDSDEREQYF. The CDR3 DNA is TGTGCCTGGAGTGAGGACAGTGATGAGAGAGAGCAGTACTTC.

This rearrangement joins TRBV19 to TRBJ2-1, with TRBD2 matching over 9 bases. Germline assignment: CDR1 LNHDA and CDR2 SQIVND (reference sequence). The V gene end was trimmed by 3 bases and the J gene end by 8 bases; junction bases not matched to a gene: 8. This CDR3 has 15 residues. For the CDR3, the DNA is TGTGCCAGTAGTATTAGGTCTAGCGGGGACCATGAGCAGTTCTTC. Translating it yields CASSIRSSGDHEQFF.

This clone was observed a single time. The rearrangement links TRBV30 to TRBJ2-3; no firm D call. This CDR3 is 11 amino acids long. V was pared by 2 bases and J by 5 bases, with 5 bases between. Germline V gene sequence: CDR1 GTSNPN, CDR2 SVGIG (reference sequence). CDR3 nucleotides: TGTGCCTGGAGTCCCCAAGATACGCAGTATTTT. Amino acid sequence: CAWSPQDTQYF.

This chain joins TRBV7-3 and TRBJ1-5; D perhaps matches TRBD1 (5 bases). V lost 3 bases and J lost 7, with 10 bases in between. The CDR3 totals 13 residues. Looked up from germline, CDR1 is SGHTA and CDR2 is FQGTGA. CDR3 bases: TGTGCCAGCAGCTTCGGGGGAAACCAGCCCCAGCATTTT. Translated: CASSFGGNQPQHF.

This clone came up once. The CDR3: CASSMRCQTPLNTEAFF. CDR3 sequence (DNA): TGTGCCAGTAGTATGCGGTGCCAGACCCCCTTAAACACTGAAGCTTTCTTT. V gene TRBV19 combines with J gene TRBJ1-1; D uncertain. V was clipped by 3 bases and J by 2 bases, with 19 bases between them. The CDR3 length is 17 residues. Germline-derived CDR1 and CDR2 are LNHDA and SQIVND (reference sequence). Full variable domain (outside the CDR3, taken from reference TRBV19 and TRBJ1-1): DGGITQSPKYLFRKEGQNVTLSCEQNLNHDAMYWYRQDPGQGLRLIYYSQIVNDFQKGDIAEGYSVSREKKESFPLTVTSAQKNPTAFYLCASSMRCQTPLNTEAFFGQGTRLTVV.

The rearrangement uses TRBV30 and TRBJ2-1, with 8 bases lining up with TRBD1. Germline lookup yields CDR1 GTSNPN and CDR2 SVGIG (reference sequence). V lost 3 bases, J lost 1 base, and 2 bases stayed unmatched. The CDR3 is 14 amino acids. The CDR3 DNA reads TGTGCCTGGAGCCGGGACAGGTCCTACAATGAGCAGTTCTTC. Protein product: CAWSRDRSYNEQFF.